These 24 T cell receptor beta chains share one sample of origin, sequenced in a study of blood T cell repertoires in COVID-19. Clones were sequenced by immunoSEQ multiplex PCR, and TCRdb holds only the in-frame ones, with some missing. This table has some 150,000 clones, 65% to 90% appearing once. The specimen sequenced was peripheral blood. Receptors originate from a man aged 45-65 years with acute or convalescent COVID-19.

The chain uses TRBV5-4 and TRBJ1-4; TRBD1 matches 8 bases. Germline trimming cut 4 bases from V and 3 bases from J; bases unmatched to any gene: 5. The CDR3 is made up of 15 amino acids. The V gene's germline CDR1 is SGHNT and CDR2 YYREEE (reference sequence). CDR3 residues: CASSTGGLANEKLFF. The CDR3 region has the DNA TGTGCCAGCAGCACAGGGGGTTTGGCTAATGAAAAACTGTTTTTT.

V gene TRBV6-2 or TRBV6-3 combines with J gene TRBJ1-4, with a weak D call TRBD1 (5 bases). The CDR3 sequence is 11 residues long. Trimming took 5 bases from V and 17 from J, leaving 15 bases between them. Germline V CDR1 and CDR2: MNHEY, SVGEGT. The CDR3 region is CASSTGSAEFF. CDR3 DNA: TGTGCCAGCAGTACAGGCTCCGCAGAATTTTTT.

The chain recombines TRBV7-9 with TRBJ2-1, with 11 bases that match TRBD2. The germline V gene encodes CDR1 SEHNR and CDR2 FQNEAQ (reference sequence). The CDR3 runs to 16 residues. J gave up 5 bases and V 5 bases, and 8 bases lay outside the gene matches. The DNA of the CDR3 is TGTGCCAGCAGCCCTTTTAGCGGGGGGGCCGACAATGAGCAGTTCTTC. This encodes CASSPFSGGADNEQFF.

J is TRBJ1-2 and V is TRBV7-9, with 9 nucleotides matching TRBD1. The CDR3 spans 13 residues. Germline CDR1 SEHNR, CDR2 FQNEAQ (reference sequence). Unmatched junction bases numbered 5, after V lost 4 bases and J lost 8 bases. The CDR3 sequence: CASSSGQGWGYTF. The DNA of the CDR3 is TGTGCCAGCAGCTCCGGACAGGGGTGGGGCTACACCTTC.

The J gene is TRBJ2-1, the V gene TRBV30; possible D gene TRBD1, 6 bases. This CDR3 has 15 amino acids. Trimming removed 1 base at V and 7 bases at J, with 17 bases between. Per the germline V gene, CDR1 is GTSNPN and CDR2 is SVGIG (reference sequence). The CDR3, as DNA: TGTGCCTGGAGTGCGCAAGTAGGACAGATAAATGAGCAGTTCTTC. This codes for CAWSAQVGQINEQFF. The complete variable domain, with remaining parts taken from reference TRBV30 and TRBJ2-1, reads SQTIHQWPATLVQPVGSPLSLECTVEGTSNPNLYWYRQAAGRGLQLLFYSVGIGQISSEVPQNLSASRPQDRQFILSSKKLLLSDSGFYLCAWSAQVGQINEQFFGPGTRLTVL.

The chain uses TRBV30 and TRBJ2-7; D ambiguous. Germline V CDR1 and CDR2: GTSNPN, SVGIG (reference sequence). V was shortened by 0 bases and J by 2 bases, with 8 bases between the two germline ends. The CDR3 spans 13 residues. Here the CDR3 DNA reads TGTGCCTGGAGTGTAGTACTTACCTACGAGCAGTACTTC. Translating gives CAWSVVLTYEQYF.

The chain carries TRBV7-9 and TRBJ1-4, with D possibly TRBD1 on 5 matching bases. From germline, CDR1 is SEHNR and CDR2 FQNEAQ (reference sequence). The CDR3 has 14 amino acids. The V end lost 1 base, the J end lost 8 bases, and 11 bases lay between the germline ends. The CDR3 sequence: CASSLERQSEKLFF. The CDR3 nucleotides are TGTGCCAGCAGCTTAGAAAGACAGAGCGAAAAACTGTTTTTT.

The chain has TRBV5-1 and TRBJ2-7; maybe TRBD1 (6 bases). Germline loops: CDR1 SGHRS, CDR2 YFSETQ. V lost 0 bases and J lost 1, with 11 bases in between. The CDR3 is made up of 15 amino acids. CDR3 amino acids: CASSLGQEDSYEQYF. The CDR3, as DNA: TGCGCCAGCAGCTTGGGACAGGAGGATTCCTACGAGCAGTACTTC. The full variable domain, completed using reference TRBV5-1 and TRBJ2-7, is KAGVTQTPRYLIKTRGQQVTLSCSPISGHRSVSWYQQTPGQGLQFLFEYFSETQRNKGNFPGRFSGRQFSNSRSEMNVSTLELGDSALYLCASSLGQEDSYEQYFGPGTRLTVT.

The chain joins TRBV6-5 to TRBJ1-5, with D possibly matching TRBD1 (6 bases). The CDR3 is 13 residues long. Looked up from germline, CDR1 is MNHEY and CDR2 is SVGAGI. With 6 bases removed from V and 4 bases from J, the gap between germline ends came to 10 bases. CDR3 in DNA: TGTGCCAGCAGCAGGGGAGTGAATCAGCCCCAGCATTTT. This sequence encodes CASSRGVNQPQHF.

The chain links TRBV5-1 to TRBJ2-5, with TRBD1 matching over 8 bases. Germline V CDR1 and CDR2: SGHRS, YFSETQ. Losses at the gene ends were 3 bases for V and 5 bases for J; bases not matched to a gene: 9. There are 15 residues in the CDR3. CDR3 sequence: CASSSTGVWEETQYF. The CDR3 nucleotides read TGCGCCAGCAGCTCGACAGGGGTTTGGGAGGAGACCCAGTACTTC.

The genes are TRBV3-1 (or the pseudogene TRBV3-2) and TRBJ1-3; 10 bases map to TRBD1. Trimming at V came to 4 bases and at J to 3 bases, leaving 6 bases not matched to a gene. Germline-derived CDR1 and CDR2 are LGHDT and YNNKEL (reference sequence). This CDR3 region has 16 residues. The CDR3 DNA follows: TGTGCCAGCAGCCTAATCGACAGGGGGCTTGGAAACACCATATATTTT. Encoded protein: CASSLIDRGLGNTIYF.

This chain uses TRBV7-8 with TRBJ1-6; D is perhaps TRBD1 (6 bases). The CDR3 has 16 residues. Germline V gives CDR1 SGHVS, CDR2 FQNEAQ. Trimming left V 6 bases short and J 9 bases short, with 21 bases between. CDR3 bases: TGTGCCAGCAGTCAATTACCCCGGGGGGCGTTTTCACCCCTCCACTTT. As protein: CASSQLPRGAFSPLHF.

CDR3 in amino acids: CASSLVGTVSSYNSPLHF. The CDR3 DNA follows: TGTGCCAGCAGCTTAGTGGGGACAGTGAGCTCCTATAATTCACCCCTCCACTTT. The chain recombines TRBV7-9 with TRBJ1-6, with TRBD1 identical over 7 bases. The V gene's germline CDR1 is SEHNR and CDR2 FQNEAQ (reference sequence). J lost 0 bases, V lost 1 base, and 6 bases had no gene match. The CDR3 spans 18 residues.

The chain carries TRBV30 and TRBJ1-4; 8 bases fit TRBD1. This CDR3 comprises 14 residues. J was trimmed by 3 bases and V by 5 bases; bases with no gene match: 5. Germline-derived CDR1 and CDR2 are GTSNPN and SVGIG (reference sequence). CDR3 sequence (DNA): TGTGCCTGGGAAGACAGGGGTCCTAATGAAAAACTGTTTTTT. Translated, it gives CAWEDRGPNEKLFF.

The chain couples TRBV6-6 to TRBJ1-1, with TRBD1 matching 8 bases. V dropped 4 bases and J dropped 6; count of bases not matched to a gene: 1. This CDR3 region has 12 residues. Germline loops: CDR1 MNHNY, CDR2 SVGAGI (reference sequence). CDR3 in amino acids: CASSSGGSEAFF. The CDR3 nucleotides read TGTGCCAGCAGTTCAGGGGGCTCTGAAGCTTTCTTT.

The chain employs TRBV19 and TRBJ2-7; D is perhaps TRBD2 (7 bases). V was trimmed by 4 bases and J by 4 bases, leaving 11 bases between them. The CDR3 loop spans 13 amino acids. Looked up from germline, CDR1 is LNHDA and CDR2 is SQIVND (reference sequence). The CDR3 nucleotides are TGTGCCAGTAGTACGGGGGGCGCTTACGAGCAGTACTTC. Its protein is CASSTGGAYEQYF.

The chain employs TRBV6-1 and TRBJ1-2, with D perhaps TRBD1 (5 bases). V was shortened by 0 bases and J by 6 bases, with 11 bases between the two germline ends. The CDR3 extends over 14 amino acids. Germline V gives CDR1 MNHNS, CDR2 SASEGT. CDR3 bases: TGTGCCAGCAGTGAAGCGAGGGGACTCCATGGCTACACCTTC. It encodes CASSEARGLHGYTF.

The chain is built from TRBV6-6 and TRBJ2-2, with 11 positions matching TRBD2. Germline CDR1 and CDR2: MNHNY and SVGAGI (reference sequence). The length of the CDR3 is 15 residues. V lost 10 bases and J lost 5; bases outside the gene matches: 9. The chain's CDR3 is CATGSGGGFTGELFF. The CDR3 DNA sequence: TGTGCCACGGGTAGCGGGGGGGGTTTTACCGGGGAGCTGTTTTTT.

This clone appeared once. This rearrangement joins TRBV7-3 to TRBJ1-2; 9 nucleotides agree with TRBD1. CDR1 and CDR2 (germline): SGHTA, FQGTGA. This CDR3 spans 18 amino acids. The V and J ends lost 4 bases and 1 base, in that order; junction bases with no gene match: 13. The chain's CDR3 is CASSSRTGDDGGNYGYTF. The CDR3 region has the DNA TGTGCCAGCAGCTCTCGGACAGGGGACGATGGGGGTAACTATGGCTACACCTTC. Complete variable domain (other parts from reference TRBV7-3 and TRBJ1-2): GAGVSQTPSNKVTEKGKYVELRCDPISGHTALYWYRQSLGQGPEFLIYFQGTGAADDSGLPNDRFFAVRPEGSVSTLKIQRTERGDSAVYLCASSSRTGDDGGNYGYTFGSGTRLTVV.

The rearrangement uses TRBV7-9 and TRBJ2-7, with 10 bases matching TRBD1. V dropped 2 bases and J dropped 3; count of bases not matched to a gene: 7. This CDR3 has 16 amino acids. Germline CDR1 SEHNR, CDR2 FQNEAQ (reference sequence). CDR3 loop: CASSLLGTGDLYEQYF. The CDR3 DNA sequence: TGTGCCAGCAGCTTATTGGGGACAGGGGATCTCTACGAGCAGTACTTC.

The chain uses TRBV6-5 and TRBJ2-5, with 12 bases fitting TRBD2. J lost 2 bases, V lost 2 bases, and 3 bases had no gene match. Germline CDR1 and CDR2: MNHEY and SVGAGI. This CDR3 is built from 16 residues. The DNA of the CDR3 is TGTGCCAGCAGTTACGGACTAGCGGGGATACAAGAGACCCAGTACTTC. Residues: CASSYGLAGIQETQYF.

This clone was observed a handful of times. The J gene is TRBJ1-5, the V gene TRBV2; no clear D gene. This CDR3 has 16 amino acids. V was trimmed by 6 bases and J by 4 bases, leaving 19 bases between them. CDR1 SNHLY and CDR2 FYNNEI come from the germline V gene. CDR3 region: CASSLFQLGRNQPQHF. The CDR3 DNA is TGTGCCAGCAGCCTTTTTCAACTAGGGAGGAATCAGCCCCAGCATTTT.

The rearrangement links TRBV5-1 to TRBJ2-3; D is possibly TRBD2 (6 bases). Trimming shortened V by 4 bases and J by 4 bases, and 13 bases separated the two germline ends. Per the germline V gene, CDR1 is SGHRS and CDR2 is YFSETQ. The length of the CDR3 is 14 residues. The CDR3, as DNA: TGCGCCAGCAGCGACGGAGGGGCGGCAGATACGCAGTATTTT. It yields the protein CASSDGGAADTQYF.

This clone was seen a single time. The chain is built from TRBV5-6 and TRBJ2-1, with TRBD2 matching 13 bases. After removal of 0 bases from V and 0 bases from J, the junction contained 6 bases not matched to a gene. This CDR3 has 19 residues. CDR1 and CDR2 (germline): SGHDT, YYEEEE. CDR3 sequence: CASSLAGLAGIDSYNEQFF. The CDR3 nucleotides are TGTGCCAGCAGCTTGGCGGGACTAGCGGGAATCGACTCCTACAATGAGCAGTTCTTC.